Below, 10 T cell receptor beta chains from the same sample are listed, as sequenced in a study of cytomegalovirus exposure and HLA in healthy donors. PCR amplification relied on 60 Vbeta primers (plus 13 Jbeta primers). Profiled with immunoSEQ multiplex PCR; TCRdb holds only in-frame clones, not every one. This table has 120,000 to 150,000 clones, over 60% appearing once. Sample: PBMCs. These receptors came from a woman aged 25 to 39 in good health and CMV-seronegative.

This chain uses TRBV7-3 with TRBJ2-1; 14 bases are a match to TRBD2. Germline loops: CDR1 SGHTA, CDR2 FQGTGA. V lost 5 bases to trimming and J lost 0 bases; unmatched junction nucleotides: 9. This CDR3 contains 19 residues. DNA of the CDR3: TGTGCCAGCAGCCCACGAGGACTAGCGGGGGGAAGCTCCTACAATGAGCAGTTCTTC. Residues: CASSPRGLAGGSSYNEQFF.

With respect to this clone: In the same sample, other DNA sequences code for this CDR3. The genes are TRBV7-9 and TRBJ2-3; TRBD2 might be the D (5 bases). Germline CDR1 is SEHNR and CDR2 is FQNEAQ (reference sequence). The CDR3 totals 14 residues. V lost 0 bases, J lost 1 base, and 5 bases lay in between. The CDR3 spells CASSLAGGTDTQYF. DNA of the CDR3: TGTGCCAGCAGCTTAGCCGGGGGCACAGATACGCAGTATTTT. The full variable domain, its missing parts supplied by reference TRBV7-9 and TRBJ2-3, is DTGVSQNPRHKITKRGQNVTFRCDPISEHNRLYWYRQTLGQGPEFLTYFQNEAQLEKSRLLSDRFSAERPKGSFSTLEIQRTEQGDSAMYLCASSLAGGTDTQYFGPGTRLTVL.

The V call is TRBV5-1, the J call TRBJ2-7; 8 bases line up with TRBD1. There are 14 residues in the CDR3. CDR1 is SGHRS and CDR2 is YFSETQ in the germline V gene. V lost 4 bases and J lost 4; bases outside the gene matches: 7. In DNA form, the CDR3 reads TGCGCCAGCAGCCTGGACAGGGAATTATACGAGCAGTACTTC. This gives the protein CASSLDRELYEQYF.

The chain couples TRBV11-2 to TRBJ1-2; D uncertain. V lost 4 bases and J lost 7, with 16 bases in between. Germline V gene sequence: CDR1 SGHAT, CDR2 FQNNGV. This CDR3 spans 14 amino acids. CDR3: CASSSGFIGAGYTF. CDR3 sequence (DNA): TGTGCCAGCAGCTCGGGATTCATCGGCGCTGGCTACACCTTC.

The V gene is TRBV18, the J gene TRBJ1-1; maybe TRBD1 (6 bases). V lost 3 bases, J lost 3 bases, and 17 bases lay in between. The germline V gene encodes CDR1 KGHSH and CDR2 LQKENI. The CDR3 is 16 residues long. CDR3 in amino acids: CASSPSPRGRDTEAFF. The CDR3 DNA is TGTGCCAGCTCACCGTCTCCCAGGGGAAGAGACACTGAAGCTTTCTTT.

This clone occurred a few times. This CDR3 is CASSLGAGWDTEAFF. The CDR3 region has the DNA TGCGCCAGCAGCTTGGGGGCGGGATGGGACACTGAAGCTTTCTTT. The chain joins TRBV5-1 to TRBJ1-1; D gene ambiguous. CDR1 and CDR2 from the germline V gene are SGHRS and YFSETQ. This CDR3 has 15 amino acids. V was trimmed by 0 bases and J by 3 bases, leaving 12 bases between them.

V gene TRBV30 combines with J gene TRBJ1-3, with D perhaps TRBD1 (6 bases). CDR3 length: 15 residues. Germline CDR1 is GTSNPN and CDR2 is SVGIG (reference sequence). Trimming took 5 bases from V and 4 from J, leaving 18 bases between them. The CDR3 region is CAWGRPGDTGNTIYF. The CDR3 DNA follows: TGTGCCTGGGGTAGGCCCGGGGACACAGGAAACACCATATATTTT.

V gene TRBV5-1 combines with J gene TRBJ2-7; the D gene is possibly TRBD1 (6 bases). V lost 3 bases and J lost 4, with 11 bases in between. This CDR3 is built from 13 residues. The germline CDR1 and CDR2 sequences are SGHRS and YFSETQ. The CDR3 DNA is TGCGCCAGCAGCTCCGGACAGATTTACGAGCAGTACTTC. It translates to CASSSGQIYEQYF. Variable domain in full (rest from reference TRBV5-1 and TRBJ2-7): KAGVTQTPRYLIKTRGQQVTLSCSPISGHRSVSWYQQTPGQGLQFLFEYFSETQRNKGNFPGRFSGRQFSNSRSEMNVSTLELGDSALYLCASSSGQIYEQYFGPGTRLTVT.

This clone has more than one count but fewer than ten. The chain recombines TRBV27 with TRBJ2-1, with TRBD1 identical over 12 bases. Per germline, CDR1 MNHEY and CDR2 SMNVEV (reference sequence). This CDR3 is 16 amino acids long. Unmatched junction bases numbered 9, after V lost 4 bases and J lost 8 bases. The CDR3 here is CASSSSGTGGPHEQFF. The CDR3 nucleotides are TGTGCCAGCAGTTCCTCCGGGACAGGGGGCCCCCATGAGCAGTTCTTC.

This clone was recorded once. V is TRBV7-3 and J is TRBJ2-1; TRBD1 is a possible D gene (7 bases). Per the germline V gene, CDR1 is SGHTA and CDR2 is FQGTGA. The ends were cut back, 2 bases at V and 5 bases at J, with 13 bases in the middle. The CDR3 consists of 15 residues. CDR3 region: CASSLAGQSNNEQFF. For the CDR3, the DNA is TGTGCCAGCAGCTTAGCGGGACAGTCCAACAATGAGCAGTTCTTC.